This TCR beta chain was documented in a study of human CD8 memory T cell subsets (dated by TCRdb to about 2020). Background for the entire study: TCRbeta repertoires of stem-like (TSTEM), progenitor exhausted-like (TPEX) and effector memory CD8+ T cell subsets were compared to assess their clonal relationships. Six donors each provided TSTEM, TPEX and effector memory subsets, and TCRbeta repertoires were obtained from all six. General conclusions and limits of the study: Only TCRbeta chains were sequenced, and repertoire comparisons were based on several donors, with testing performed by paired t-tests and Bonferroni correction. Based on Chao1 estimates, TSTEM subsets appeared to have greater repertoire diversity than TPEX subsets, which may reflect a broader range of specificities. Clonotypes were shared with effector memory cells by both stem-like subsets, but only minimal overlap was found between TSTEM and TPEX repertoires, suggesting distinct antigen spectra. Normalized Shannon-Wiener diversity was similarly high in TSTEM and TPEX subsets, while effector memory subsets were less diverse by comparison.

On this clonotype: This receptor's antigen is unknown.

CCR7+ PD-1- TIGIT- cells were classified as stem-like memory CD8+ T cells (TSTEM). Peripheral blood mononuclear cells were isolated from healthy donor buffy coats by density gradient separation. In the study, negative magnetic separation with EasySep or MojoSort CD8+ T cell isolation kits was used to enrich total CD8+ T cells. An RNeasy Mini Kit was used to extract total RNA from duplicate vials of 150,000 sorted CD8+ T cells per subset. The PBMCs were used either fresh or after being cryopreserved in fetal bovine serum with roughly 10% DMSO. Fluorescence-activated cell sorting on a FACSAria III was used to sort CD8+ T cell subsets to purity. As encoded in the germline V gene, CDR1 is SGHTA while CDR2 is FQGNSA. From the cysteine through the phenylalanine, the CDR3 covers 14 amino acids. The DNA is unrecorded. Instrument used: NextSeq 550. A Human TCR Profiling Kit was used to prepare UMI-labeled 5' RACE TCRbeta libraries. Every TCRbeta library was prepared in parallel with an identical number of PCR cycles. From the authors' description of their analysis: Between 3,000 and 18,000 functional CDR3beta clonotypes were contained in each TCRbeta library. MIGEC 1.2.9 handled UMI extraction and consensus assembly, with a minimum of three reads required per UMI. In-frame CDR3beta repertoires were extracted with MiXCR 3.0.3. Each sample was downsampled to 42,000 randomly selected UMIs before diversity metrics were calculated in VDJtools 1.2.1. For the top 3,000 clones of each sample pair, the repertoire overlap metrics D, R and F2 were calculated in VDJtools. After reprocessing by TCRdb, each CDR3 protein sequence is one entry, and no DNA is given. The V and J calls come from TCRdb's annotation, not from the publication. The data table for this sample lists 15,000 to 20,000 distinct CDR3 sequences. The leading ten clones occupy approximately 5.7% of the sample.

This receptor chain uses TRBV7-2 and TRBJ1-1; with no DNA, the TCRdb D assignment of TRBD1 cannot be verified. The source material was CD8+ stem-like memory T cells (TSCM and TCM) sorted from PBMCs. What the cell subset or site label conveys for this sample: stem-like memory CD8 T cells (TSTEM), CCR7+ PD-1- TIGIT-. This receptor was identified in a human donor in good health. The CDR3 in this case is CASSLHGRGTEAFF. With all but the CDR3 taken from the reference TRBV7-2 and TRBJ1-1 genes, the full variable domain is: GAGVSQSPSNKVTEKGKDVELRCDPISGHTALYWYRQSLGQGLEFLIYFQGNSAPDKSGLPSDRFSAERTGGSVSTLTIQRTQQEDSAVYLCASSLHGRGTEAFFGQGTRLTVV.